The clone carrying this T cell receptor beta chain was recorded at least ten times. Antigen: not known. The entry originates in a study of T-cell reconstitution after alpha-beta-depleted transplantation in children. Molecular barcoding with unique molecular identifiers was used for the TCRbeta library. TCRdb re-analysed the PCR reads in MiXCR, keeping a single row per CDR3 protein. Altogether about 490,000 distinct CDR3 sequences are present, 8% to 11% being singletons, with the ten largest covering 2%. Notes on the study in general: At one year after transplant, newly produced T cells mostly accounted for T-cell counts and diversity. Reports say that about two months after transplant, the alpha-beta T cells came out of several hundred graft clones that had expanded. Day-60 TCRbeta diversity that was high in some patients was derived from surviving recipient T cells and thymic progenitors.

CDR3 size: 16 residues. The V end lost 2 bases, the J end lost 0 bases, and 10 bases lay between the germline ends. Germline values: CDR1 LGHDT, CDR2 YNNKEL (reference sequence). Sequenced here: PBMCs, sampled before TCRalphabeta/CD19-depleted stem cell transplant. This clonotype originated in a child under 10 years old with inherited bone marrow failure, due to receive a stem cell transplant. This chain connects TRBV3-1 to TRBJ2-2, with D maybe TRBD2 (6 bases). The CDR3 sequence: CASSQLSGPNTGELFF. The CDR3 DNA follows: TGTGCCAGCAGCCAACTTAGCGGACCGAACACCGGGGAGCTGTTTTTT.